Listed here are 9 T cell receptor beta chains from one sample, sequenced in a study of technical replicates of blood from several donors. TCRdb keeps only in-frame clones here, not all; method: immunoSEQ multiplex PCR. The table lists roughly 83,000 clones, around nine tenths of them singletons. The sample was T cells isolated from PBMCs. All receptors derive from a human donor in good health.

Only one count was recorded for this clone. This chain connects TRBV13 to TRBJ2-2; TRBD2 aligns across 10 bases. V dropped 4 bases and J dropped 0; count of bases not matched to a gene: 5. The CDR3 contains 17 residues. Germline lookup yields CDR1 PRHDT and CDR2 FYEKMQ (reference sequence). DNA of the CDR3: TGTGCCAGCAGCTCGGGACTAGCGATACCGAACACCGGGGAGCTGTTTTTT. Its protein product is CASSSGLAIPNTGELFF.

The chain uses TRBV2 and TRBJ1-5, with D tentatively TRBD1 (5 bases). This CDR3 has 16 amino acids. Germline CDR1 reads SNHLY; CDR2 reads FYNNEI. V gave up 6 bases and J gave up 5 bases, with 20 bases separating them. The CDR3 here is CASRASLRVSDQPQHF. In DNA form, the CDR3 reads TGTGCCAGCAGGGCCTCACTCAGGGTTTCGGATCAGCCCCAGCATTTT.

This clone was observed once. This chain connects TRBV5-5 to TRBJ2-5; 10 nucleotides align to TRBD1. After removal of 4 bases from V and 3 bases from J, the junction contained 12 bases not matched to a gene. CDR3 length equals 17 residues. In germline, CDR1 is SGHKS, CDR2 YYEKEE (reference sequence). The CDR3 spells CASSPGTGVAMEETQYF. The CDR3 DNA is TGTGCCAGCAGCCCCGGGACAGGGGTCGCGATGGAAGAGACCCAGTACTTC.

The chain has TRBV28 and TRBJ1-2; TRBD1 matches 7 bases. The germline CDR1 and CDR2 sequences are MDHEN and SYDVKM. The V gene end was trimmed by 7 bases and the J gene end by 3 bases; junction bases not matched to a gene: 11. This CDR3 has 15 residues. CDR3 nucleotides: TGTGCCAGCAATGCCCCCGACAGGGCGGACTATGGCTACACCTTC. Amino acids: CASNAPDRADYGYTF.

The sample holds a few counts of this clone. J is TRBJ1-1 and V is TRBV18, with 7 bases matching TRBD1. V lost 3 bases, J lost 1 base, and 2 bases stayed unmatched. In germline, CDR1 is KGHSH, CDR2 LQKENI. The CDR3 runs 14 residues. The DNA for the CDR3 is TGTGCCAGCTCACCGCGGACAGGGAACACTGAAGCTTTCTTT. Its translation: CASSPRTGNTEAFF.

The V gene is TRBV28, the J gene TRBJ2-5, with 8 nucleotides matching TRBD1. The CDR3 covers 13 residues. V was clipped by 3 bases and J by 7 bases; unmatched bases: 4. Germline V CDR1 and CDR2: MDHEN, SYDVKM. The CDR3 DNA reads TGTGCCAGCAGTTTCCCGGACAGGGCGACCCAGTACTTC. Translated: CASSFPDRATQYF.

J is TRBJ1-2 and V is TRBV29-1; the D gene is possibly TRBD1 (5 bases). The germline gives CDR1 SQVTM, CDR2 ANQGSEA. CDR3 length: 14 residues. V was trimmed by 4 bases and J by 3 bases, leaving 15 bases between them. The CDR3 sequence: CSVVGTLGDYGYTF. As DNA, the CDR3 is TGCAGCGTTGTCGGGACTTTGGGTGACTATGGCTACACCTTC.

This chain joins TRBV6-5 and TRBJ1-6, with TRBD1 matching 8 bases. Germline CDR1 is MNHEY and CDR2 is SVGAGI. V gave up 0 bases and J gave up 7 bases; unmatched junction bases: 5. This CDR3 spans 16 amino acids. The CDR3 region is CASSYSRTGTNSPLHF. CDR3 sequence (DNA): TGTGCCAGCAGTTACTCTCGGACAGGGACGAATTCACCCCTCCACTTT.

CDR3 bases: TGTGCCAGCAGCTACAAAGAGGTGGTGGGCACAGATACGCAGTATTTT. Translated, it gives CASSYKEVVGTDTQYF. The rearrangement uses TRBV6-5 and TRBJ2-3; no clear D gene. This CDR3 is 16 amino acids long. V was trimmed by 6 bases and J by 1 base, leaving 17 bases between them. Germline-derived CDR1 and CDR2 are MNHEY and SVGAGI.